This T cell receptor (beta chain) was observed in a study of OX40 agonist ivuxolimab in advanced cancers. Study-wide context: In this trial design, patients received ivuxolimab intravenously at 0.01 to 10 mg/kg every 2 weeks. The eligibility criteria allowed prior anti-PD-1, anti-PD-L1 or anti-CTLA-4 therapy, and approximately 42% had some.

Profiled with immunoSEQ multiplex PCR; TCRdb holds only in-frame clones, not every one. The sample includes just over 14,000 clones, about four fifths seen only once; the top ten take 25% to 35%. This CDR3 is 15 amino acids long. The junction had 2 bases not matched to a gene; V was cut back by 1 base and J by 4 bases. Germline V gene data show CDR1 as SGHRS and CDR2 as YFSETQ. General observations from the study: Near-lowest levels of clonal expansion characterized partial responders at 0.1-3.0 mg/kg.

Remarks on this clone: Its specificity is unknown.

The genes are TRBV5-1 and TRBJ2-3; 11 bases line up with TRBD2. The receptor was derived from an adult with an advanced solid tumor such as melanoma, head and neck, liver or kidney cancer. The specimen comprised CD4+ or CD8+ T cells sorted from blood, sampled in a trial of the OX40 agonist ivuxolimab. The chain's CDR3 is CASSLFSGRADTQYF. The CDR3 DNA follows: TGCGCCAGCAGCTTGTTTAGCGGGAGGGCAGATACGCAGTATTTT.